Shown below are 29 T cell receptor beta chains from a single sample sequenced in a study of blood T cell repertoires in COVID-19. Clones were sequenced by immunoSEQ multiplex PCR, and TCRdb holds only the in-frame ones, with some missing. The repertoire holds 350,000 to 450,000 clones, with about 87% as singletons. Specimen: PBMCs or T cells enriched from blood (not recorded which). These receptors all come from a man between 35 and 55 years old in a cohort exposed to, infected with or recovered from COVID-19 (not recorded which).

This chain connects TRBV6-5 to TRBJ2-7, with 11 bases that match TRBD2. The CDR3 covers 16 residues. Germline values: CDR1 MNHEY, CDR2 SVGAGI. V shed 2 bases, J shed 0 bases, and the junction held 3 bases outside the gene matches. CDR3 nucleotides: TGTGCCAGCAGTTACGGGACTAGCGGAGGCTCCTACGAGCAGTACTTC. This translates into CASSYGTSGGSYEQYF.

This chain uses TRBV7-2 with TRBJ2-7, with 9 bases identical to TRBD1. The CDR3 spans 16 residues. Germline V CDR1 and CDR2: SGHTA, FQGNSA. Trimming cost V 4 bases and J 3 bases; bases outside gene matches: 10. DNA of the CDR3: TGTGCCAGCAGCTCTTATACCGGGACAGGGATCTACGAGCAGTACTTC. It encodes CASSSYTGTGIYEQYF.

J is TRBJ1-4 and V is TRBV30, with 12 nucleotides matching TRBD1. This CDR3 contains 16 residues. CDR1 GTSNPN and CDR2 SVGIG come from the germline V gene (reference sequence). The V gene end was trimmed by 5 bases and the J gene end by 4 bases; junction bases not matched to a gene: 8. CDR3 coding DNA: TGTGCCTGGGAGAGGGGACAGGGGGCAGTTAATGAAAAACTGTTTTTT. Translated: CAWERGQGAVNEKLFF.

This rearrangement joins TRBV7-2 to TRBJ2-3; D not resolved. This CDR3 has 14 amino acids. Deletions cut 4 bases from V and 3 bases from J, with 11 bases between. CDR1 and CDR2 (germline): SGHTA, FQGNSA. CDR3 bases: TGTGCCAGCAGCTCCCCCCTCTTTACAGATACGCAGTATTTT. Residues: CASSSPLFTDTQYF.

This rearrangement joins TRBV3-1 (or the pseudogene TRBV3-2) to TRBJ1-5; possibly TRBD1 for D (5 bases). Between the trimmed V and J ends, which lost 4 bases and 2 bases, there was a span of 12 bases. Germline CDR1 is LGHDT and CDR2 is YNNKEL (reference sequence). The CDR3 runs to 15 residues. CDR3 coding DNA: TGTGCCAGCAGCCTAGGCGGAGGGGGCAATCAGCCCCAGCATTTT. Translating gives CASSLGGGGNQPQHF.

This sequence joins TRBV9 and TRBJ2-1; tentative D call: TRBD1 (5 bases). V lost 3 bases, J lost 5 bases, and 9 bases lay in between. The V gene's germline CDR1 is SGDLS and CDR2 YYNGEE. The CDR3 extends over 13 amino acids. CDR3 bases: TGTGCCAGCAGCGAGACAGAGGACAATGAGCAGTTCTTC. The encoded protein is CASSETEDNEQFF.

The chain uses TRBV18 and TRBJ2-7; D may be TRBD1 or TRBD2 (9 bases each). The V end lost 6 bases, the J end lost 4 bases, and 28 bases lay between the germline ends. This CDR3 is 18 amino acids long. Per germline, CDR1 KGHSH and CDR2 LQKENI. CDR3 region: CASSPDRGKASGTYEQYF. DNA for the CDR3: TGTGCCAGCTCCCCAGACAGGGGGAAAGCTAGCGGGACTTACGAGCAGTACTTC.

The genes are TRBV25-1 and TRBJ2-2; D is perhaps TRBD2 (5 bases). V was trimmed by 3 bases and J by 7 bases, leaving 18 bases between them. Germline CDR1 MGHDK, CDR2 SYGVNS. This CDR3 region has 16 residues. The CDR3 region has the DNA TGTGCCAGCAGTGAGGGGATATCGGCGGGTCTCGGGGAGCTGTTTTTT. Translated, it gives CASSEGISAGLGELFF.

This chain uses TRBV2 with TRBJ2-3, with D perhaps matching TRBD1 (6 bases). The V end lost 7 bases, the J end lost 7 bases, and 12 bases lay between the germline ends. The CDR3 spans 12 residues. Germline V CDR1 and CDR2: SNHLY, FYNNEI. CDR3 nucleotide sequence: TGTGCCAGCACACAACAGGGTTATACGCAGTATTTT. Its translation: CASTQQGYTQYF.

The chain has TRBV3-1 (or the pseudogene TRBV3-2) and TRBJ2-4, with a tentative D call TRBD2 (6 bases). CDR1 and CDR2 (germline): LGHDT, YNNKEL (reference sequence). The length of the CDR3 is 14 residues. Trimming pared 4 bases from V and 8 bases from J, leaving 15 bases between. The CDR3 DNA sequence: TGTGCCAGCAGCCGCGGGAACTTAGGAGACATTCAGTACTTC. This encodes CASSRGNLGDIQYF.

This rearrangement joins TRBV7-3 to TRBJ1-5; D unclear. CDR3 length equals 18 residues. Germline V lookup: CDR1 SGHTA, CDR2 FQGTGA. The V and J ends lost 4 bases and 0 bases respectively, with 19 bases between them. The CDR3 here is CASSSRPPRRYSNQPQHF. The CDR3 region has the DNA TGTGCCAGCAGCTCCAGGCCCCCTCGACGATATAGCAATCAGCCCCAGCATTTT.

This clone was counted only a few times. The CDR3 DNA reads as TGTGCCAGCAGCCTCGCGCTAGCGGGAGGAGAGACCCAGTACTTC. This codes for CASSLALAGGETQYF. This sequence joins TRBV11-1 and TRBJ2-5, with TRBD2 matching 11 bases. The germline V gene has CDR1 SGHAT and CDR2 FQDESV (reference sequence). Trimming took 5 bases from V and 4 from J; bases not matched to a gene: 6. This CDR3 comprises 15 residues. The full variable domain, completed using reference TRBV11-1 and TRBJ2-5, is EAEVAQSPRYKITEKSQAVAFWCDPISGHATLYWYRQILGQGPELLVQFQDESVVDDSQLPKDRFSAERLKGVDSTLKIQPAELGDSAMYLCASSLALAGGETQYFGPGTRLLVL.

This rearrangement joins TRBV10-1 to TRBJ1-5; 7 bases align to TRBD1. V dropped 5 bases and J dropped 0; count of bases not matched to a gene: 13. The CDR3 loop spans 18 amino acids. The V gene's germline CDR1 is WNHNN and CDR2 SYGVQD (reference sequence). This CDR3 is CASSLLRRDSYSNQPQHF. DNA for the CDR3: TGCGCCAGCAGTTTACTTAGGAGGGACAGCTATAGCAATCAGCCCCAGCATTTT.

Notes on this clone: In the same sample, other DNA sequences code for this CDR3. The rearrangement links TRBV5-4 to TRBJ2-7; 9 bases line up with TRBD1. Germline V CDR1 and CDR2: SGHNT, YYREEE (reference sequence). The J segment lost 1 base and the V segment lost 4 bases, leaving 3 bases of the junction unmatched. The CDR3 contains 14 residues. The CDR3, as DNA: TGTGCCAGCAGCCTGGGACAGGGTTCCTACGAGCAGTACTTC. Encoded protein: CASSLGQGSYEQYF. The complete variable domain, with remaining parts taken from reference TRBV5-4 and TRBJ2-7, reads ETGVTQSPTHLIKTRGQQVTLRCSSQSGHNTVSWYQQALGQGPQFIFQYYREEENGRGNFPPRFSGLQFPNYSSELNVNALELDDSALYLCASSLGQGSYEQYFGPGTRLTVT.

The chain combines TRBV30 with TRBJ1-5; D call uncertain. From germline, CDR1 is GTSNPN and CDR2 SVGIG (reference sequence). V was clipped by 2 bases and J by 3 bases, with 8 bases between them. The CDR3 is 13 residues long. The CDR3, as DNA: TGTGCCTGGAGTCTGCTACTCAATCAGCCCCAGCATTTT. This encodes CAWSLLLNQPQHF.

The chain employs TRBV11-3 and TRBJ1-1; D perhaps matches TRBD1 (6 bases). The V gene lost 5 bases and the J gene lost 2 bases, with 12 bases spanning the gap. The CDR3 has 14 amino acids. The germline V gene encodes CDR1 SGHNT and CDR2 YENEEA. CDR3: CASSEDRSNTEAFF. CDR3 DNA sequence: TGTGCCAGCAGCGAGGACAGATCTAACACTGAAGCTTTCTTT.

The rearrangement links TRBV3-1 (or the pseudogene TRBV3-2) to TRBJ1-5; D unresolved. The CDR3 runs to 13 residues. Germline V gene data show CDR1 as LGHDT and CDR2 as YNNKEL (reference sequence). The V end was cut by 3 bases, the J end by 2 bases, with 5 bases between. The CDR3 here is CASSQGGNQPQHF. The CDR3 nucleotides read TGTGCCAGCAGCCAGGGAGGCAATCAGCCCCAGCATTTT.

The chain recombines TRBV5-1 with TRBJ2-7; 11 bases match TRBD2. Germline V CDR1 and CDR2: SGHRS, YFSETQ. J was trimmed by 4 bases and V by 4 bases; bases with no gene match: 10. The CDR3 sequence is 16 residues long. CDR3 loop: CASSTGNLAGGYEQYF. The CDR3 DNA follows: TGCGCCAGCAGCACGGGGAACCTAGCGGGAGGTTACGAGCAGTACTTC.

This clone was seen a few times. Other DNA sequences in the sample encode the same CDR3. This chain joins TRBV2 and TRBJ1-5; TRBD1 agrees at 8 bases. CDR3 length: 13 residues. CDR1 is SNHLY, CDR2 FYNNEI, per germline. Losses at the gene ends were 2 bases for V and 7 bases for J; bases not matched to a gene: 1. The CDR3 coding sequence is TGTGCCAGCAGTGAAAACAGGGGGCAGCCCCAGCATTTT. Translating gives CASSENRGQPQHF.

The rearrangement joins TRBV6-6 to TRBJ1-1; 7 bases are a match to TRBD1. The junction had 6 bases not matched to a gene; V was cut back by 10 bases and J by 1 base. CDR1 MNHNY and CDR2 SVGAGI come from the germline V gene (reference sequence). This CDR3 is 13 amino acids long. The CDR3 nucleotides read TGTGCCACCTTACGGGACAGGAACACTGAAGCTTTCTTT. This encodes CATLRDRNTEAFF.

The V call is TRBV10-3, the J call TRBJ2-5; D is perhaps TRBD2 (5 bases). Trimming cost V 6 bases and J 4 bases, with 18 bases left between them. The CDR3 length is 15 residues. Germline V gives CDR1 ENHRY, CDR2 SYGVKD. CDR3 residues: CAISAVSETSETQYF. CDR3 nucleotides: TGTGCCATCAGCGCGGTTAGCGAAACGTCAGAGACCCAGTACTTC.

The rearrangement uses TRBV30 and TRBJ2-4; TRBD2 matches 8 bases. CDR3 length equals 15 residues. Germline CDR1 GTSNPN, CDR2 SVGIG (reference sequence). Trimming removed 1 base from V and 7 bases from J; junction bases left unmatched: 9. The DNA for the CDR3 is TGTGCCTGGAGTGCCCCTGGAGCGGGAGTTAACATTCAGTACTTC. Its protein product is CAWSAPGAGVNIQYF.

The chain combines TRBV27 with TRBJ1-5, with 8 bases fitting TRBD1. CDR3 length equals 15 residues. Germline loops: CDR1 MNHEY, CDR2 SMNVEV (reference sequence). Unmatched junction bases numbered 9, after V lost 7 bases and J lost 4 bases. The CDR3 bases are TGTGCCAGCAAAAGGACAGGGCTGAAGAATCAGCCCCAGCATTTT. This gives the protein CASKRTGLKNQPQHF.

The chain uses TRBV15 and TRBJ1-4; 9 bases map to TRBD1. Trimming cost V 1 base and J 8 bases; bases outside gene matches: 2. CDR1 is LNHNV, CDR2 YYDKDF, per germline (reference sequence). CDR3 length: 14 residues. The CDR3 DNA is TGTGCCACCAGCAGAGTAACAGGGGGCGAAAAACTGTTTTTT. Translating it yields CATSRVTGGEKLFF.

This chain connects TRBV5-1 to TRBJ2-1; tentatively, D is TRBD2 (6 bases). The CDR3 spans 17 residues. The V and J ends lost 0 bases and 1 base respectively, with 14 bases between them. Germline values: CDR1 SGHRS, CDR2 YFSETQ. CDR3 DNA: TGCGCCAGCAGCTTGGGTTGGGGACTGGAATCCTACAATGAGCAGTTCTTC. It is translated as CASSLGWGLESYNEQFF. Using reference TRBV5-1 and TRBJ2-1 for the parts outside the CDR3, the full variable domain is KAGVTQTPRYLIKTRGQQVTLSCSPISGHRSVSWYQQTPGQGLQFLFEYFSETQRNKGNFPGRFSGRQFSNSRSEMNVSTLELGDSALYLCASSLGWGLESYNEQFFGPGTRLTVL.

This clone showed up just once. The rearrangement links TRBV30 to TRBJ2-7, with 7 bases matching TRBD2. This CDR3 region has 13 residues. V shed 2 bases and J 5 bases; nucleotides not matched to a gene: 6. CDR1 and CDR2 from the germline V gene are GTSNPN and SVGIG (reference sequence). The CDR3 region is CAWSLGGANEQYF. Written as DNA, the CDR3 is TGTGCCTGGAGTCTGGGAGGGGCCAACGAGCAGTACTTC.

The chain combines TRBV2 with TRBJ2-1; D might be TRBD2 (6 bases). V lost 6 bases, J lost 7 bases, and 10 bases lay in between. CDR1 and CDR2 from the germline V gene are SNHLY and FYNNEI. The CDR3 consists of 12 residues. CDR3 in DNA: TGTGCCAGCAGGACTAGGTTTAATGAGCAGTTCTTC. Residues: CASRTRFNEQFF.

The chain's CDR3 is CASSFRLAGVIGGKNIQYF. CDR3 sequence (DNA): TGCGCCAGCAGCTTTCGACTAGCGGGAGTTATAGGGGGGAAAAACATTCAGTACTTC. The rearrangement joins TRBV4-1 to TRBJ2-4, with TRBD2 matching 12 bases. With 5 bases clipped from V and 4 bases from J, the junction kept 15 bases outside the gene matches. The CDR3 has 19 residues. CDR1 MGHRA and CDR2 YSYEKL come from the germline V gene.

The CDR3 DNA follows: TGTGCCAGCAGACCCGGGACTAGCAGGACCTACAATGAGCAGTTCTTC. This sequence encodes CASRPGTSRTYNEQFF. J is TRBJ2-1 and V is TRBV28; 9 bases agree with TRBD2. The germline V gene encodes CDR1 MDHEN and CDR2 SYDVKM. The CDR3 length is 16 residues. V lost 6 bases to trimming and J lost 2 bases; unmatched junction nucleotides: 8.